This T cell receptor beta chain was documented in a study of radiation and T cells in renal cell carcinoma (dated by TCRdb to 2018 to 2020). At the level of the whole study: A total of 50 or so samples underwent TCR beta sequencing, made up of roughly 26 tumors and roughly 27 peripheral blood samples. Across all 55 or so samples, 4,016,671 unique CDR3 nucleotide sequences encoding approximately 3,000,000 unique CDR3 amino acid sequences were identified.

The time point label of this sample denotes: tumor resected at nephrectomy. The treatment or condition label of this sample denotes: treatment-naive control, cytoreductive nephrectomy. For controls, tumors were taken from treatment-naive renal cell carcinoma patients who had cytoreductive nephrectomy with no radiation beforehand. Every patient's renal cell carcinoma showed clear cell pathology. The control tumors sequenced for TCR were resected between the early 2010s and the mid-2010s from some ten males and several females whose median age was approximately 50 years (range about 40 to 90). Tumors were mechanically dissociated, digested with collagenase/hyaluronidase at 37 °C, processed in gentleMACS C tubes, and stored in liquid nitrogen. The QIAamp DNA Blood Mini Kit (Qiagen) was used to prepare genomic DNA for TCR sequencing. The analyses included only samples that passed all quality control checks.

General findings and caveats noted by the study authors: Intratumoral heterogeneity went uncaptured because the only tumor material available was small regions of roughly 1 g. TCR clonality was higher in irradiated tumors than in controls, as the top 100 clonotypes made up an average of about 54% of the repertoire in irradiated tumors compared with 43% in nephrectomy-only tumors. A greater number of dominant CDR3 motifs was detected in irradiated tumors than in control tumors, and a larger share of the repertoire was occupied by these motifs in irradiated tumors than in control tumors. Because the trial had a single-armed design, the trial could not examine how radiation dose or scheduling affected the TCR repertoire.

In this sample, this clone turned up a few times. What antigen it recognizes has not been identified. The input lacks base qualities; no much larger clone sits a single base away. The V end loses 3 bases and the J end loses 0 bases, and a stretch of 4 bases separates them. Reading the germline V gene gives CDR1 SNHLY and CDR2 FYNNEI. Spanning cysteine to phenylalanine, the CDR3 consists of 13 amino acids. Of all the DNA, just the CDR3 is kept, 39 bases in frame from base 1. Following the manufacturer's recommendations, the immunoSEQ kit was used to generate TCR beta libraries from genomic DNA. For library preparation, a first multiplex PCR was performed with proprietary primers, followed by a second PCR in which unique barcodes were added, and bead cleanups were performed after each round. Each sample batch included a kit-provided positive control reaction and a negative control reaction. The final libraries were assessed on an Agilent 4200 TapeStation D1000 ScreenTape, pooled by volume, and quantified by qPCR. Sequencing ran on an Illumina NextSeq500 with a MidOutput 150-cycle cartridge, using 156 Read1 and 15 Index1 cycles with kit custom primers. The pooled library was loaded at around 1 pM with approximately 20% PhiX control spiked in. From the authors' description of their analysis: The vendor-processed data were analyzed in R, and a clonotype was defined as all T cells that share the same CDR3 nucleotide sequence. In the clone abundance analyses, frequencies were normalized to the 10,000 most abundant clones in each sample. Public T cell clones, which averaged fewer than five per sample, were excluded before analysis. The dominant motif analysis was done with ImmunoMap using the PAM10 matrix, a gap penalty of 30, and a homology threshold of 0.3, and motifs with a cumulative frequency of at least 0.01 were considered dominant. In its TCRdb copy, this immuneACCESS table keeps in-frame sequences only and misses some clones. Where compared with another copy, unresolved V genes explain less than half of these, and the others have no known cause. V and J calls and clone size are copied from that table; D and trimming were computed from the DNA. The sample includes fewer than 9,000 clones, with less than 75% observed a single time. The top ten clones comprise 40% of the sample.

The rearranged chain carries TRBV2 and TRBJ2-3; the D gene is unclear. The clonotype originates from a woman in her sixties or seventies with renal cell carcinoma. Sequencing was performed on tumor tissue, taken from a patient whose treatment was nephrectomy without radiotherapy. The CDR3 protein sequence reads: CASSETSTDTQYF. The nucleotide sequence is TGTGCCAGCAGTGAGACTAGCACAGATACGCAGTATTTT.